The 15 T cell receptor beta chains in this list originate from one sample, sequenced in a study of T cell repertoires in cytomegalovirus infection. TCRdb reprocessed the reads with MiXCR, giving one entry per CDR3 protein. The table lists 200,000 to 300,000 distinct CDR3 sequences, about 12% of them singletons. Material for sequencing was PBMCs. The receptor source for this set is a human donor in good health (CMV status not recorded). Some clones in this sample may be carry-over from other donors' samples.

The chain carries TRBV6-1 and TRBJ2-1; possibly TRBD2 for D (6 bases). This CDR3 comprises 15 residues. CDR1 and CDR2 (germline): MNHNS, SASEGT. V was shortened by 5 bases and J by 7 bases, with 18 bases between the two germline ends. The CDR3 protein is CASSRGSPAANEQFF. CDR3 sequence (DNA): TGTGCCAGCAGTCGGGGGTCCCCGGCAGCTAATGAGCAGTTCTTC.

This clonotype was detected ten times or more. The rearrangement uses TRBV12-3 or TRBV12-4 and TRBJ1-5, with no clear D. V lost 6 bases, J lost 2 bases, and 14 bases lay in between. There are 15 residues in the CDR3. In DNA form, the CDR3 reads TGTGCCAGCAGCTCGACGCATAGGGGCAATCAGCCCCAGCATTTT. Translation: CASSSTHRGNQPQHF.

At least ten counts were recorded for this clonotype. The rearrangement joins TRBV7-2 to TRBJ2-5, with TRBD1 matching over 8 bases. After removal of 3 bases from V and 1 base from J, the junction contained 4 bases not matched to a gene. This CDR3 has 15 amino acids. The germline CDR1 and CDR2 sequences are SGHTA and FQGNSA. The CDR3, as DNA: TGTGCCAGCAGCTTCGACAGGGGCGGCCAAGAGACCCAGTACTTC. Protein: CASSFDRGGQETQYF.

In this sample, this clonotype turned up a few times. This chain connects TRBV5-4 to TRBJ2-3; TRBD1 aligns across 8 bases. The CDR3 totals 14 residues. Germline-derived CDR1 and CDR2 are SGHNT and YYREEE (reference sequence). J lost 4 bases, V lost 0 bases, and 1 base had no gene match. The CDR3 here is CASSLEQGADTQYF. The CDR3 DNA reads TGTGCCAGCAGCTTGGAACAGGGGGCAGATACGCAGTATTTT.

This clonotype was counted at least ten times. The chain links TRBV28 to TRBJ1-2; D possibly corresponds to TRBD1 (5 bases). The CDR3 has 16 residues. The V gene lost 5 bases and the J gene lost 2 bases, with 18 bases spanning the gap. The V gene's germline CDR1 is MDHEN and CDR2 SYDVKM. The CDR3: CASSPPTVKLNYGYTF. In DNA, the CDR3 is TGTGCCAGCAGTCCACCGACAGTGAAATTAAACTATGGCTACACCTTC.

This clonotype was observed at least ten times. This rearrangement joins TRBV7-2 to TRBJ2-1, with TRBD2 matching over 9 bases. V lost 1 base, J lost 9 bases, and 7 bases stayed unmatched. This CDR3 region has 15 residues. Looked up from germline, CDR1 is SGHTA and CDR2 is FQGNSA. Here the CDR3 reads CASSLVTSGNFEQFF. The CDR3 DNA sequence: TGTGCCAGCAGCTTAGTGACTAGCGGTAATTTTGAGCAGTTCTTC.

This clonotype was seen many times. The chain recombines TRBV7-2 with TRBJ2-5, with TRBD2 identical over 10 bases. The germline CDR1 and CDR2 sequences are SGHTA and FQGNSA. J gave up 4 bases and V 5 bases, and 4 bases lay outside the gene matches. The CDR3 length is 14 residues. The CDR3 here is CASSPGLAVETQYF. The CDR3 nucleotides read TGTGCCAGCAGCCCCGGACTAGCGGTAGAGACCCAGTACTTC.

This clonotype was recorded many times. The gene calls are TRBV7-2 and TRBJ1-1; D possibly corresponds to TRBD1 (5 bases). The CDR3 loop spans 16 amino acids. The V gene's germline CDR1 is SGHTA and CDR2 FQGNSA. Trimming removed 4 bases at V and 2 bases at J, with 17 bases between. DNA of the CDR3: TGTGCCAGCAGCTCCATGGGCCCAGGGATTAACACTGAAGCTTTCTTT. Residues: CASSSMGPGINTEAFF. Looking up the rest from reference TRBV7-2 and TRBJ1-1 gives the full variable domain: GAGVSQSPSNKVTEKGKDVELRCDPISGHTALYWYRQSLGQGLEFLIYFQGNSAPDKSGLPSDRFSAERTGGSVSTLTIQRTQQEDSAVYLCASSSMGPGINTEAFFGQGTRLTVV.

This clonotype has only a few counts. The chain is built from TRBV6-2 or TRBV6-3 and TRBJ2-2; 7 nucleotides match TRBD1. CDR3 length: 15 amino acids. CDR1 is MNHEY, CDR2 SVGEGT, per germline. V shed 3 bases, J shed 6 bases, and the junction held 7 bases outside the gene matches. The DNA of the CDR3 is TGTGCCAGCAGTTATTTTACCGGGACAGCCGGGGAGCTGTTTTTT. It encodes CASSYFTGTAGELFF.

At least ten counts were recorded for this clonotype. The chain couples TRBV7-8 to TRBJ2-2; D gene ambiguous. Between the trimmed V and J ends, which lost 5 bases and 6 bases, there was a span of 10 bases. Germline V CDR1 and CDR2: SGHVS, FQNEAQ. This CDR3 contains 13 residues. As DNA, the CDR3 is TGTGCCAGCAGCCCAGAATCCCCCGGGGAGCTGTTTTTT. Encoded protein: CASSPESPGELFF. The full variable domain, with the rest looked up from reference TRBV7-8 and TRBJ2-2, is GAGVSQSPRYKVAKRGQDVALRCDPISGHVSLFWYQQALGQGPEFLTYFQNEAQLDKSGLPSDRFFAERPEGSVSTLKIQRTQQEDSAVYLCASSPESPGELFFGEGSRLTVL.

This chain joins TRBV29-1 and TRBJ1-3, with 7 bases matching TRBD1. This CDR3 region has 14 residues. After removal of 6 bases from V and 2 bases from J, the junction contained 7 bases not matched to a gene. CDR1 and CDR2 (germline): SQVTM, ANQGSEA. CDR3 nucleotide sequence: TGCAGCGTGGGCGACAGGGCCCCTGGAAACACCATATATTTT. Translating it yields CSVGDRAPGNTIYF. Looking up the rest from reference TRBV29-1 and TRBJ1-3 gives the full variable domain: SAVISQKPSRDICQRGTSLTIQCQVDSQVTMMFWYRQQPGQSLTLIATANQGSEATYESGFVIDKFPISRPNLTFSTLTVSNMSPEDSSIYLCSVGDRAPGNTIYFGEGSWLTVV.

This clonotype has ten or more counts. The chain carries TRBV7-3 and TRBJ2-5; 10 bases map to TRBD1. The junction had 6 bases not matched to a gene; V was cut back by 3 bases and J by 5 bases. The CDR3 is 15 amino acids. Germline CDR1 reads SGHTA; CDR2 reads FQGTGA. The CDR3 sequence: CASSFLPGQGETQYF. DNA for the CDR3: TGTGCCAGCAGCTTTCTACCGGGACAGGGGGAGACCCAGTACTTC.

A few counts support this clonotype. V and J are TRBV19 and TRBJ2-1; TRBD1 matches at 7 bases. This CDR3 spans 13 amino acids. The germline V gene has CDR1 LNHDA and CDR2 SQIVND (reference sequence). The trim removed 4 bases at V and 5 bases at J, leaving 2 bases unmatched. DNA for the CDR3: TGTGCCAGTAGTACCGACAGGGACAATGAGCAGTTCTTC. It codes for CASSTDRDNEQFF.

This clonotype has more than one count but fewer than ten. The V and J genes are TRBV2 and TRBJ2-7, with a possible D match to TRBD2 (6 bases). This CDR3 has 13 residues. Trimming took off 4 bases at V and 4 bases at J, with 11 bases between the two ends. Germline CDR1 is SNHLY and CDR2 is FYNNEI. CDR3: CASSVGAGYEQYF. The CDR3 DNA follows: TGTGCCAGCAGTGTAGGGGCGGGATACGAGCAGTACTTC.

This clonotype was seen repeatedly, ten times or more. The rearrangement uses TRBV6-1 and TRBJ2-7; 10 bases fit TRBD2. Germline V gene sequence: CDR1 MNHNS, CDR2 SASEGT. The CDR3 runs to 14 residues. The junction had 5 bases not matched to a gene; V was cut back by 7 bases and J by 2 bases. The CDR3 loop is CASKPSGGTYEQYF. CDR3 nucleotide sequence: TGTGCCAGCAAACCTAGCGGGGGTACCTACGAGCAGTACTTC.